This T cell receptor (beta chain) was captured in a study of identifying expanded T cells in peripheral blood. Study-level points and caveats: Variance in clone template counts between roughly 2-week samples significantly increased with total template count across all healthy donors. Approximately 1.1 clones differed between technical replicates, versus around 15 and 18 over time.

Measured with immunoSEQ multiplex PCR; TCRdb has only the in-frame clones, and not every one. The sample has about 130,000 clones, 65% to 90% seen once. From germline, CDR1 is MNHNS and CDR2 SASEGT. The CDR3 consists of 14 residues. Trimming left V 5 bases short and J 4 bases short, with 14 bases between. Points on this clone: The target antigen is unknown.

During the collection period, no donor immune events like infections were recorded. Sequences were obtained from blood. The rearrangement joins TRBV6-1 to TRBJ1-2; D is unresolved. This receptor was obtained from a person aged 18 to 70 in good health. CDR3 loop: CASSSSTVSYGYTF. The CDR3 DNA is TGTGCCAGCAGTAGCTCGACGGTTAGCTATGGCTACACCTTC.